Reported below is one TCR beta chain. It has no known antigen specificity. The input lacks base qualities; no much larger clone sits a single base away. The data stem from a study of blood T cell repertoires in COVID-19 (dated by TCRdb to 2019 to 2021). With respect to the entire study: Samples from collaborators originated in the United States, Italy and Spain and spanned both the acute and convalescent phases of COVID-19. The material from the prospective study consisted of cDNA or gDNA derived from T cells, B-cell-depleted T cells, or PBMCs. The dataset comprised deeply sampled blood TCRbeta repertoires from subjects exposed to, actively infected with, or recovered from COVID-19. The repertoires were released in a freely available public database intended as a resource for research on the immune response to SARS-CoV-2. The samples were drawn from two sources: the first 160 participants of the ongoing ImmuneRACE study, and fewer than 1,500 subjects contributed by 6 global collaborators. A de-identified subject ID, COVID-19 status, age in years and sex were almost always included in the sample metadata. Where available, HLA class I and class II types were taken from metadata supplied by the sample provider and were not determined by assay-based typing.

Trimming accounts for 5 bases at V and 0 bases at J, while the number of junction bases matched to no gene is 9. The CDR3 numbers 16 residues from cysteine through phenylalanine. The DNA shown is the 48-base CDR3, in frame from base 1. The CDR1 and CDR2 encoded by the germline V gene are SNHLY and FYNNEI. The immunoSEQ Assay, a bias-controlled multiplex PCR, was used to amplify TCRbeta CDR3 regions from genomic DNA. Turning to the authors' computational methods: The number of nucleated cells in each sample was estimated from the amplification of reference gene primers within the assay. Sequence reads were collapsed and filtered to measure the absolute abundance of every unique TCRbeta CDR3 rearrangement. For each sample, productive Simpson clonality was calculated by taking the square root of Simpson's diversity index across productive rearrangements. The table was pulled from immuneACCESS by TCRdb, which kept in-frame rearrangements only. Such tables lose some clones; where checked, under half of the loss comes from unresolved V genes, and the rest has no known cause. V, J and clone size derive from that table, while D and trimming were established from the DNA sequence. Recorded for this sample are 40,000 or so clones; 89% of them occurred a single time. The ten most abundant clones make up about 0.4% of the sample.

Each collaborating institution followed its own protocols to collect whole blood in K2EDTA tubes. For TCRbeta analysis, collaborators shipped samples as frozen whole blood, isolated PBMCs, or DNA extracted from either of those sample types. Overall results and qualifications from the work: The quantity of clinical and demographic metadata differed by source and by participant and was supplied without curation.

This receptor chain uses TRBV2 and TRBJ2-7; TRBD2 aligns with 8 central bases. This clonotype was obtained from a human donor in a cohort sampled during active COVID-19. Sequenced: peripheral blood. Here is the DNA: TGTGCCAGCAGTCTGTTCGGGGGGGGTTCCTCCTACGAGCAGTACTTC. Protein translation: CASSLFGGGSSYEQYF.